One and the same sample provided the 5 T cell receptor beta chains below, sequenced in a study of response to subunit inactivated influenza vaccine. TCRdb re-called the RT-PCR reads with MiXCR, one entry per CDR3 protein. The profile shows about half a million distinct CDR3 sequences, approximately 24% of them singletons. Sequenced here: CD4+ T cells sorted from PBMCs, sampled 5 to 6 days after vaccination. These receptor sequences come from a man aged 45-65 years who received an inactivated influenza vaccine.

This clonotype was counted a few times. This chain uses TRBV4-2 with TRBJ2-3, with D possibly matching TRBD2 (6 bases). The germline V and J ends were trimmed by 4 bases and 2 bases, with 16 bases remaining between them. The CDR3 totals 16 residues. CDR1 and CDR2 (germline): LGHNA, YNFKEQ. The CDR3 DNA reads TGTGCCAGCAGCCCGGGGGTGGTAGCCAACACAGATACGCAGTATTTT. Translation: CASSPGVVANTDTQYF.

The chain employs TRBV27 and TRBJ2-2, with D tentatively TRBD1 (6 bases). V lost 8 bases to trimming and J lost 4 bases, with 14 bases between them. Germline lookup yields CDR1 MNHEY and CDR2 SMNVEV (reference sequence). CDR3 length: 14 residues. CDR3 DNA: TGTGCCAGCGCCCTACTACAGGGCACCGGGGAGCTGTTTTTT. Residues: CASALLQGTGELFF.

The chain links TRBV7-2 to TRBJ2-7; D remains ambiguous. The germline CDR1 and CDR2 sequences are SGHTA and FQGNSA. This CDR3 is 12 amino acids long. Trimming took 3 bases from V and 5 from J, leaving 8 bases between them. The CDR3 loop is CASSFYIDEQYF. DNA of the CDR3: TGTGCCAGCAGCTTCTATATCGACGAGCAGTACTTC.

The chain uses TRBV9 and TRBJ2-3; TRBD2 agrees at 10 bases. The trim removed 0 bases at V and 3 bases at J, leaving 4 bases unmatched. CDR1 SGDLS and CDR2 YYNGEE come from the germline V gene. The CDR3 spans 16 residues. The CDR3 DNA follows: TGTGCCAGCAGCGTAGGTAAACTAGCGGGGACAGATACGCAGTATTTT. Its protein is CASSVGKLAGTDTQYF.

The genes are TRBV4-2 and TRBJ2-7; D is possibly TRBD2 (5 bases). V shed 7 bases and J shed 1 base, with 8 bases lying between them. The CDR3 sequence is 12 residues long. Germline CDR1 is LGHNA and CDR2 is YNFKEQ. The CDR3 region is CASTGRSYEQYF. The CDR3 DNA reads TGTGCCAGCACGGGGAGATCCTACGAGCAGTACTTC.